The 3 T cell receptor beta chains presented below share a single source sample, sequenced in a study of blood T cells in healthy people across ages. Primed by a sample-barcoded 5' primer and a J-beta primer mix, a second PCR proceeded for about 6 to 12 cycles. Each CDR3 protein gets one entry after TCRdb re-called the 5' RACE reads with MiXCR. In the table there are about 1,800,000 distinct CDR3 sequences, 28% of which are singletons. Sequenced: blood. These receptors originate from a woman younger than 45 in good health.

In its sample, this clonotype was seen many times. V gene TRBV29-1 combines with J gene TRBJ2-5, with D unclear. CDR1 and CDR2 from the germline V gene are SQVTM and ANQGSEA. Trimming removed 4 bases at V and 1 base at J, with 4 bases between. This CDR3 has 11 residues. The CDR3 DNA reads TGCAGCGTTGTCGGCCAAGAGACCCAGTACTTC. Translated, it gives CSVVGQETQYF.

This clonotype occurred a few times. The V and J genes are TRBV6-1 and TRBJ1-5, with D hard to call. This CDR3 spans 14 amino acids. Per the germline V gene, CDR1 is MNHNS and CDR2 is SASEGT. Between the trimmed V and J ends, which lost 11 bases and 4 bases, there was a span of 18 bases. As DNA, the CDR3 is TGTGCCTTCTCTGACGGACGGGTTAATCAGCCCCAGCATTTT. It translates to CAFSDGRVNQPQHF.

The chain links TRBV5-1 to TRBJ2-7; no clear D. Per the germline V gene, CDR1 is SGHRS and CDR2 is YFSETQ. V was shortened by 0 bases and J by 0 bases, with 10 bases between the two germline ends. The CDR3 totals 15 residues. CDR3 coding DNA: TGCGCCAGCAGCTTGGCGTCAGCTTCCTCCTACGAGCAGTACTTC. Translation: CASSLASASSYEQYF.